This is a list of T cell receptor beta chains from one sample in a study of T cell changes during pregnancy in multiple sclerosis. Sequenced by immunoSEQ multiplex PCR; TCRdb stores in-frame clones only, minus some. The sample gives 93,000 or so clones, approximately 90% of which show up once; about 0.91% is in the top ten. The sequences come from peripheral blood, collected before pregnancy. Receptors originate from a female donor with multiple sclerosis, enrolled in a pregnancy study. Each CDR3 is given with its conserved first and last residue. A D gene is named only where the DNA matches it firmly. The size field is filled for only some rows; it gives once, few, many or a size class.

>TRBV5-1|.|TRBD2|TRBJ2-1
TGCGCCAGCAGTCCACCGGGACTAGCGGACTACAATGAGCAGTTCTTC
CASSPPGLADYNEQFF
>TRBV7-3|.|.|TRBJ2-7
TGTGCCAGCAGCCCTTCCAGGGACTACGAGCAGTACTTC
CASSPSRDYEQYF
>TRBV28|.|TRBD1|TRBJ2-2
TGTGCCATCCGCCCACAGGGGTCCACCGGGGAGCTGTTTTTT
CAIRPQGSTGELFF
>TRBV11-1|.|.|TRBJ2-7
TGTGCCAGCAGCTTAGGGCCCTCCTACGAGCAGTACTTC
CASSLGPSYEQYF
>TRBV27|.|TRBD1|TRBJ1-5
TGTGCCAGCAGCCGTTATGGGGCTTGGACAGGGCCGAATCAGCCCCAGCATTTT
CASSRYGAWTGPNQPQHF
>TRBV19|once|.|TRBJ2-2
TGCGCCAGTATTCGATCAGGGGCAGCGAACACCGGGGAGCTGTTTTTT
CASIRSGAANTGELFF
>TRBV30|few|.|TRBJ1-1
TGTGCCTGGACCTCAACCCGGGGAACTGAAGCTTTCTTT
CAWTSTRGTEAFF
>TRBV18|once|.|TRBJ1-1
TGTGCCAGCTCACCATCTGGACTGCCCACTGAAGCTTTCTTT
CASSPSGLPTEAFF
>TRBV4-2|.|TRBD1|TRBJ1-4
TGTGCCAGCCGCTCCGGGACAGGGGGAAACGAAAAACTGTTTTTT
CASRSGTGGNEKLFF
>TRBV27|.|.|TRBJ1-2
TGTGCCAGCAGCCTTTATAGTGGGGAGAGGGGCTACACCTTC
CASSLYSGERGYTF
>TRBV7-3|once|TRBD2|TRBJ2-3
TGTGCCAGCAGCTTAACCAGCGGGGGCACAGATACGCAGTATTTT
CASSLTSGGTDTQYF
>TRBV27|.|.|TRBJ1-1
TGTGCCAGCTACTCTAGGGCGGGAAACACTGAAGCTTTCTTT
CASYSRAGNTEAFF
>TRBV4-2|.|TRBD2|TRBJ2-3
TGTGCCAGCAGCCTTGCCGGGGGGGCGATGGCAGATACGCAGTATTTT
CASSLAGGAMADTQYF
>TRBV4-1|.|TRBD1|TRBJ1-2
TGCGCCAGCAGCCAAGACCCCGGGACAGGGGACTATGGCTACACCTTC
CASSQDPGTGDYGYTF
>TRBV29-1|.|.|TRBJ1-1
TGCAGCGTCGCCCGGAGCTTGGGGAACACTGAAGCTTTCTTT
CSVARSLGNTEAFF
>TRBV27|once|.|TRBJ2-3
TGTGCCAGCAGTTTAAGGGGCCTTGCAGATACGCAGTATTTT
CASSLRGLADTQYF
>TRBV18|.|.|TRBJ1-2
TGTGCCAGCTCACTGGGCAGGGTAGCTAACTATGGCTACACCTTC
CASSLGRVANYGYTF
>TRBV2|.|TRBD2|TRBJ2-1
TGTGCCAGCAGGCCGGGACTAGCGGCTTTCAATGAGCAGTTCTTC
CASRPGLAAFNEQFF
>TRBV27|.|.|TRBJ1-2
TGTGCCAGCAGTTCCGGACAGCGATTCGGATATGGCTACACCTTC
CASSSGQRFGYGYTF
>TRBV29-1|.|.|TRBJ2-3
TGCAGCGTTGGGACTACTTACGGTACGCAGTATTTT
CSVGTTYGTQYF
>TRBV4-1|once|.|TRBJ2-1
TGCGCCAGCAGCCAATTGGTTCAGGTGCGGGGCGAGCAGTTCTTC
CASSQLVQVRGEQFF
>TRBV4-3|.|.|TRBJ2-6
TGCGCCAGCAGCCAAGAGGTAGCGTCTGGGGCCAACGTCCTGACTTTC
CASSQEVASGANVLTF
>TRBV2|.|.|TRBJ1-6
TGTGCCAGCACTCGACAGGACTATAATTCACCCCTCCACTTT
CASTRQDYNSPLHF
>TRBV4-1|.|.|TRBJ2-1
TGCGCCAGCAGCCATCCCGGGACTTGGGGGAGAGATGAGCAGTTCTTC
CASSHPGTWGRDEQFF
>TRBV10-1|once|.|TRBJ1-5
TGCGCCAGCACCACACAGACTAGCAATCAGCCCCAGCATTTT
CASTTQTSNQPQHF
>TRBV29-1|.|.|TRBJ1-1
TGCAGCGTTTTACCAGGTTCTTCGAACACTGAAGCTTTCTTT
CSVLPGSSNTEAFF
>TRBV6-4|.|.|TRBJ2-5
TGTGCCAGCAGTGTAGAGGCCTACTCAGAGACCCAGTACTTC
CASSVEAYSETQYF
>TRBV5-1|.|TRBD1|TRBJ1-2
TGCGCCAGCAAGATTAACTCCCCGGGACAGGGATTCTATGGCTACACCTTC
CASKINSPGQGFYGYTF
>TRBV19|once|TRBD2|TRBJ2-1
TGTGCCAGTAGTATGCGGGGGGCCTACAATGAGCAGTTCTTC
CASSMRGAYNEQFF
>TRBV19|.|.|TRBJ1-4
TGTGCCAGTAGTATTGGCGGATTGAATGAAAAACTGTTTTTT
CASSIGGLNEKLFF
>TRBV9|.|.|TRBJ2-7
TGTGCCAGCGGCGGGGCTCACGAGCAGTACTTC
CASGGAHEQYF
>TRBV7-9|.|TRBD1|TRBJ2-5
TGTGCCAGCAGCTCCCTCGACAGGGGGCGAGAGACCCAGTACTTC
CASSSLDRGRETQYF
>TRBV6-7|.|TRBD2|TRBJ2-7
TGTGCCACCCTTCGCGGGGGGGACTACGAGCAGTACTTC
CATLRGGDYEQYF
>TRBV6-1|.|.|TRBJ1-1
TGTGCCAGCAGAGAACCGACATACAGCAAGGACACTGAAGCTTTCTTT
CASREPTYSKDTEAFF
>TRBV6-7|.|TRBD1|TRBJ1-3
TGTGCCGAACCGGGACAGGGACCTGGAAACACCATATATTTT
CAEPGQGPGNTIYF
>TRBV21-1|.|.|TRBJ1-3
TGTGCCAGCAGAGGAAGGGGGCCCCTCTCTGGAAACACCATATATTTT
CASRGRGPLSGNTIYF
>TRBV28|.|.|TRBJ2-3
TGTGCCAGCATTCTGGCGCCAGGGCTCACAGATACGCAGTATTTT
CASILAPGLTDTQYF
>TRBV6-5|.|.|TRBJ1-1
TGTGCCAGCAGTTACTCCGGGATTGGAAACACTGAAGCTTTCTTT
CASSYSGIGNTEAFF
>TRBV10-1|.|TRBD1|TRBJ2-5
TGCGCCAGCAGTGCCGACAGGGACCAAGAGACCCAGTACTTC
CASSADRDQETQYF
>TRBV28|.|.|TRBJ2-7
TGTGCCAGCAGTCGGACAGCCACCTACGAGCAGTACTTC
CASSRTATYEQYF
>TRBV5-1|.|TRBD1|TRBJ2-5
TGCGCCAGCAGACCGACGGGACAGACACAAGAGACCCAGTACTTC
CASRPTGQTQETQYF
>TRBV29-1|.|TRBD2|TRBJ2-3
TGCAGCGCTCTGCTAGCGGGGGGCCTTGGAACGCAGTATTTT
CSALLAGGLGTQYF
>TRBV5-4|once|TRBD1|TRBJ2-2
TGTGCCAGCAGCTTGGTCGGCAGGGGGCTCGTCGGGGAGCTGTTTTTT
CASSLVGRGLVGELFF
>TRBV7-2|.|TRBD2|TRBJ2-7
TGTGCCAGCAGCTTAGGGTTGGGAGGGACCTACTACGAGCAGTACTTC
CASSLGLGGTYYEQYF
>TRBV18|once|TRBD1|TRBJ2-1
TGTGCCAGCTCACCACCGGGGACAGGTTGGGATGAGCAGTTCTTC
CASSPPGTGWDEQFF
>TRBV10-3|.|TRBD2|TRBJ2-3
TGTGCCATCAGTGAGTCGGGGCTAGCGGGAGATACGCAGTATTTT
CAISESGLAGDTQYF
>TRBV2|.|.|TRBJ1-5
TGTGCCAGCGATTTGGAGACTAATCAGCCCCAGCATTTT
CASDLETNQPQHF
>TRBV2|many|TRBD1|TRBJ2-7
TGTGCCAGCAGTAAGAGTTCGGACAGGGCTTCCTACGAGCAGTACTTC
CASSKSSDRASYEQYF
>TRBV28|few|TRBD1|TRBJ1-5
TGTGCCAGCAGTTTCAACAGGGGGCGATTTCAGCCCCAGCATTTT
CASSFNRGRFQPQHF
>TRBV2|.|.|TRBJ2-7
TGTGCCAGCAGGGCCCCGTCCGGGAGCCTTTCCGAGCAGTACTTC
CASRAPSGSLSEQYF